The rows below give T cell receptor beta chains drawn from one sample of a study of cytomegalovirus exposure and HLA in healthy donors. Only in-frame clones appear in the TCRdb table, and some are missing; sequencing was by immunoSEQ multiplex PCR. The data show fewer than 95,000 clones, roughly 63% seen once. Sequencing was done on a sample of PBMCs. These receptors were taken from a woman aged 50 to 60 in good health and CMV-seropositive. The CDR3 runs from the conserved cysteine through the conserved F or W. A D gene is named only where the DNA matches it firmly.

>TRBJ1-2|TRBV6-6|-
CASSYQDSPYGYTF
>TRBJ1-1|TRBV7-9|TRBD1
CASSSDRGRNTEAFF
>TRBJ2-7|TRBV7-3|TRBD2
CASSLNSGVYEQYF
>TRBJ2-5|TRBV2|TRBD1
CASSGQGLETQYF
>TRBJ1-1|TRBV7-2|-
CASSSTGRNTEAFF
>TRBJ2-1|TRBV9|-
CASSVAVTSSYNEQFF
>TRBJ2-3|TRBV28|-
CASNFGGSTDTQYF
>TRBJ1-1|TRBV5-1|TRBD1
CASSWDRGADTEAFF
>TRBJ1-1|TRBV6-5|-
CASIGGSLNTEAFF
>TRBJ2-1|TRBV7-8|-
CASSFSGGARNEQFF
>TRBJ2-2|TRBV5-1|-
CASRQGTGELFF
>TRBJ1-2|TRBV5-1|-
CASSSPGSPGYTF
>TRBJ2-2|TRBV7-3|-
CASSLTTSVTGELFF
>TRBJ2-3|TRBV13|-
CASSLPTQGDTQYF
>TRBJ2-7|TRBV19|TRBD2
CASSIQRGSYEQYF
>TRBJ1-4|TRBV4-3|TRBD1
CASSQDPGQIATNEKLFF
>TRBJ1-2|TRBV7-2|TRBD1
CASSSPDRGYNYGYTF
>TRBJ1-4|TRBV5-1|TRBD1
CASSPDPGTGSEKLFF
>TRBJ2-3|TRBV7-6|-
CASSSPTGRGTDTQYF
>TRBJ1-2|TRBV30|TRBD1
CAWSDPGQGTAYGYTF
>TRBJ1-2|TRBV21-1|-
CASSKAGTVVYYGYTF
>TRBJ1-5|TRBV7-8|-
CASSLAPGYSNQPQHF
>TRBJ1-3|TRBV7-9|-
CASTQRTYRDSGNTIYF
>TRBJ2-7|TRBV27|-
CASSLSQGGAYEQYF
>TRBJ2-7|TRBV28|-
CASSSSPHRVKGEEQYF
>TRBJ1-6|TRBV11-2|-
CASSFGHTYNSPLHF
>TRBJ1-2|TRBV7-8|TRBD1
CASSLLPTGGGGYTF
>TRBJ1-2|TRBV7-9|-
CASSSAGGGYGYTF